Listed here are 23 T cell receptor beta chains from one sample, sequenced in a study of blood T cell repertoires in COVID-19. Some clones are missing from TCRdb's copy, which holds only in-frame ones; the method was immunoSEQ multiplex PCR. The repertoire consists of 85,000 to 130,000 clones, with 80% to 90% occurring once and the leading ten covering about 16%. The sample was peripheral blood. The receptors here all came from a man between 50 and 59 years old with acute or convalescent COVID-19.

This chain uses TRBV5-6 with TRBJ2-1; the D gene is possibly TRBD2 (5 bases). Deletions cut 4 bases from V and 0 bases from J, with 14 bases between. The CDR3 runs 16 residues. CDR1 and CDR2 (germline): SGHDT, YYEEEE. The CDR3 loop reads CASSQTIASSYNEQFF. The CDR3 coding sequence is TGTGCCAGCAGCCAAACTATAGCGAGCTCCTACAATGAGCAGTTCTTC. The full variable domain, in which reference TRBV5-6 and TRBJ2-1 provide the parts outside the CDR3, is DAGVTQSPTHLIKTRGQQVTLRCSPKSGHDTVSWYQQALGQGPQFIFQYYEEEERQRGNFPDRFSGHQFPNYSSELNVNALLLGDSALYLCASSQTIASSYNEQFFGPGTRLTVL.

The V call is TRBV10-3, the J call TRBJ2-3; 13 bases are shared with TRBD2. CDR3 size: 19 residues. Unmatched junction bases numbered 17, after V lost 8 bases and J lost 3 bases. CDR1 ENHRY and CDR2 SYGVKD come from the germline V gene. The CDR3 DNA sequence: TGTGCCATCGGGGGGACTAGCGGGAATAGGGATGTTTGGACAGATACGCAGTATTTT. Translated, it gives CAIGGTSGNRDVWTDTQYF.

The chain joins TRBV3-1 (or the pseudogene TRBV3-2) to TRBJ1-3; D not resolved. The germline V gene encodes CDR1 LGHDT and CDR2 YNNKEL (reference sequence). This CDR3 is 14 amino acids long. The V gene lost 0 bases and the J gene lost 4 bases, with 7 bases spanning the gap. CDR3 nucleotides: TGTGCCAGCAGCCAAGATTTAGCCGGAAACACCATATATTTT. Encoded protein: CASSQDLAGNTIYF.

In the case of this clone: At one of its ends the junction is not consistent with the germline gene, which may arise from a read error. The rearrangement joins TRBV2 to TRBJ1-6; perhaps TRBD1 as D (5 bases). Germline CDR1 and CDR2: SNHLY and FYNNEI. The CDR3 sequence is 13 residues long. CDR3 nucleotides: TGTGCCAGCAGAGGGGAATATAATTCGCCCCTCCACTTT. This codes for CASRGEYNSPLHF.

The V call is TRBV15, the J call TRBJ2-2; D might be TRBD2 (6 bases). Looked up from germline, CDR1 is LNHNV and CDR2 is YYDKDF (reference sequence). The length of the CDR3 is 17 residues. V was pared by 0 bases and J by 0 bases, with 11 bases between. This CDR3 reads CATSRDVAEANTGELFF. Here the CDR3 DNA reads TGTGCCACCAGCAGAGATGTAGCGGAAGCGAACACCGGGGAGCTGTTTTTT.

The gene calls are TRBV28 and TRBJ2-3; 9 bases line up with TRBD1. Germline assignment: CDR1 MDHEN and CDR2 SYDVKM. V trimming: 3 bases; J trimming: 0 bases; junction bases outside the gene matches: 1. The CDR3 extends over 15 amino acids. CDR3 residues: CASSLGQGSTDTQYF. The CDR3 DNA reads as TGTGCCAGCAGTTTGGGACAGGGCAGCACAGATACGCAGTATTTT.

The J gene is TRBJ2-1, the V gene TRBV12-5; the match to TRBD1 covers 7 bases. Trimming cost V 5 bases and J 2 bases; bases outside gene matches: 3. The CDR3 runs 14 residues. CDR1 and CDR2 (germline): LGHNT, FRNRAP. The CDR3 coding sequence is TGTGCTAGTGGTACCGGGACAGCCTACAATGAGCAGTTCTTC. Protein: CASGTGTAYNEQFF.

Written as DNA, the CDR3 is TGTGCCAGCACCCGAAGACAGGGGAGATCTGAAGCTTTCTTT. Translating gives CASTRRQGRSEAFF. The chain uses TRBV5-6 and TRBJ1-1; 8 bases line up with TRBD1. The CDR3 is 14 residues long. Germline V gene sequence: CDR1 SGHDT, CDR2 YYEEEE. With 6 bases clipped from V and 6 bases from J, the junction kept 10 bases outside the gene matches.

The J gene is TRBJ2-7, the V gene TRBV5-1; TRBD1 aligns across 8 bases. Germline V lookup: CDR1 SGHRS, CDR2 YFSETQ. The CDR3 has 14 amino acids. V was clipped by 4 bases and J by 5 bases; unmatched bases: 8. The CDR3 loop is CASSLLTGVDEQYF. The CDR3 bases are TGCGCCAGCAGCCTCCTGACAGGGGTGGACGAGCAGTACTTC.

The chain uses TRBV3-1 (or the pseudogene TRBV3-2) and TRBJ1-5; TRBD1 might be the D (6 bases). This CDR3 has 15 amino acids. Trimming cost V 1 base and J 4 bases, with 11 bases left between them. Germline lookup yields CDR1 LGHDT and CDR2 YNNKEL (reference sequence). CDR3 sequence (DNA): TGTGCCAGCAGCCAAGCCGGGGACACGAATCAGCCCCAGCATTTT. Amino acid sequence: CASSQAGDTNQPQHF.

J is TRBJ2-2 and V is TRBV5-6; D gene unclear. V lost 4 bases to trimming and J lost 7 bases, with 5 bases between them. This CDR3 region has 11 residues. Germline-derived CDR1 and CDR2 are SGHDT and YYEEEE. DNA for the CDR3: TGTGCCAGCAGCCTCTACGGGGAGCTGTTTTTT. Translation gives CASSLYGELFF.

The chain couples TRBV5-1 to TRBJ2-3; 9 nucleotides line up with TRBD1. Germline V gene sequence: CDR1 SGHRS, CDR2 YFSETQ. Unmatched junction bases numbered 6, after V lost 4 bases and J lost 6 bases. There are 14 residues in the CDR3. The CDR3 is CASSIPGTGDTQYF. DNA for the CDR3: TGCGCCAGCAGCATCCCCGGGACAGGGGATACGCAGTATTTT.

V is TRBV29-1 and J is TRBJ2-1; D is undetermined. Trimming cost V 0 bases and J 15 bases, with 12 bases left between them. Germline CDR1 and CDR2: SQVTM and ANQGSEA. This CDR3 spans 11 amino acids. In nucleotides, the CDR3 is TGCAGCGTTGAAGAACCGGGTGATCGGTTCTTC. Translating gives CSVEEPGDRFF.

The CDR3, as DNA: TGTGCCATCAGTGAGGGGGGGATCCTGCTCTCTGGGGCCAACGTCCTGACTTTC. It translates to CAISEGGILLSGANVLTF. This chain connects TRBV10-3 to TRBJ2-6; possibly TRBD2 for D (6 bases). The CDR3 contains 18 residues. Germline loops: CDR1 ENHRY, CDR2 SYGVKD. V shed 2 bases and J shed 0 bases, with 14 bases lying between them.

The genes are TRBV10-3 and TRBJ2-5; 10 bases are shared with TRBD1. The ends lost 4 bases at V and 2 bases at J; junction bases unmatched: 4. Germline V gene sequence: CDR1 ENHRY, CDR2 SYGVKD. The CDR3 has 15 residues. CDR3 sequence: CAISADRGRQETQYF. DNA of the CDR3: TGTGCCATCAGTGCCGACAGGGGGCGGCAAGAGACCCAGTACTTC.

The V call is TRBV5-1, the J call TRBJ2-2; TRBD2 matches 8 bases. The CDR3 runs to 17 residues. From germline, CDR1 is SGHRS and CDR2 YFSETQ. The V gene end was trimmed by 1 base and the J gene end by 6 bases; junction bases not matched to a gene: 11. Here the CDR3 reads CASSLSTGTSSAGELFF. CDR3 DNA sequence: TGCGCCAGCAGCTTGTCTACCGGGACTAGTAGCGCCGGGGAGCTGTTTTTT. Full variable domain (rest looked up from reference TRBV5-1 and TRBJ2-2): KAGVTQTPRYLIKTRGQQVTLSCSPISGHRSVSWYQQTPGQGLQFLFEYFSETQRNKGNFPGRFSGRQFSNSRSEMNVSTLELGDSALYLCASSLSTGTSSAGELFFGEGSRLTVL.

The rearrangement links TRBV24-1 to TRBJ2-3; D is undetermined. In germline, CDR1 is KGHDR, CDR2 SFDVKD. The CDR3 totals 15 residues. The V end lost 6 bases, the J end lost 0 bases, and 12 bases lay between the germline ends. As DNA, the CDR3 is TGTGCCACCAGTTTATCCCGCACTAGCACAGATACGCAGTATTTT. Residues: CATSLSRTSTDTQYF.

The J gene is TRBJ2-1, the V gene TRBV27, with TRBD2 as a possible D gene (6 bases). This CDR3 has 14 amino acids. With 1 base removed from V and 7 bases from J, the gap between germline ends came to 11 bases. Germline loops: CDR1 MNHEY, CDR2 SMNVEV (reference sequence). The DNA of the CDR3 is TGTGCCAGCAGTTTATTAGGGAGGACGAATGAGCAGTTCTTC. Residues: CASSLLGRTNEQFF.

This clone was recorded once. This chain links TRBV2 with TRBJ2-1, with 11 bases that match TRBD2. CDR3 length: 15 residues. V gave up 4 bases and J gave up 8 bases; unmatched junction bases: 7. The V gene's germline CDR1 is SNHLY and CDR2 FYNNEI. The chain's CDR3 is CASSGLAGGSDEQFF. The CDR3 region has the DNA TGTGCCAGCAGTGGGTTAGCGGGAGGGAGTGATGAGCAGTTCTTC.

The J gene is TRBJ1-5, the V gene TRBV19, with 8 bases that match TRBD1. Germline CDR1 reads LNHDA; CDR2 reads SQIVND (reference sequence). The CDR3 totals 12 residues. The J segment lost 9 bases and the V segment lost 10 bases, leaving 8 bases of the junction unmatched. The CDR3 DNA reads TGTGCCACTCGGACAGGGTCAACGCCCCAGCATTTT. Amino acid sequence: CATRTGSTPQHF.

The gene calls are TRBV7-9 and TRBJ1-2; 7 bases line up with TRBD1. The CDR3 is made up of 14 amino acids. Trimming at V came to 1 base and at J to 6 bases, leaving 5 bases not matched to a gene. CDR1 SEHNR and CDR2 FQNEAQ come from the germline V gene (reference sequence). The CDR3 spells CASSLGGTVNGYTF. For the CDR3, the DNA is TGTGCCAGCAGCTTAGGGGGGACAGTAAATGGCTACACCTTC.

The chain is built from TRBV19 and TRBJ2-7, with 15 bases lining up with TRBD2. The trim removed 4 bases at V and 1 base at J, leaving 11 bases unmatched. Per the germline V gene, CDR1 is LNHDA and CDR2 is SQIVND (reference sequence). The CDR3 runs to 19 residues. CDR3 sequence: CASSTKPGLAGGRSYEQYF. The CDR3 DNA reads TGTGCCAGTAGTACTAAACCGGGACTAGCGGGAGGTAGGTCCTACGAGCAGTACTTC.

This chain's CDR3 is CASSGSSGRTDTQYF. CDR3 nucleotides: TGTGCCAGCAGTGGATCTAGCGGGAGGACAGATACGCAGTATTTT. The gene calls are TRBV2 and TRBJ2-3; TRBD2 aligns across 11 bases. From germline, CDR1 is SNHLY and CDR2 FYNNEI. The CDR3 length is 15 residues. V was clipped by 4 bases and J by 3 bases; unmatched bases: 3.